The 10 T cell receptor beta chains listed next were all sequenced from one sample in a study of OX40 agonist ivuxolimab in advanced cancers. Repertoires were generated with immunoSEQ multiplex PCR, while TCRdb's copy carries only in-frame clones and drops some. The sample yields about 83,000 clones, about 90% seen once. The sample here was CD4+ or CD8+ T cells sorted from blood, taken in a trial of the OX40 agonist ivuxolimab. The receptor source for this set is an adult with an advanced solid tumor such as melanoma, head and neck, liver or kidney cancer.

This sequence joins TRBV18 and TRBJ1-3, with a weak D call TRBD1 (5 bases). Per germline, CDR1 KGHSH and CDR2 LQKENI. The CDR3 has 16 residues. V lost 2 bases, J lost 3 bases, and 14 bases lay in between. In DNA form, the CDR3 reads TGTGCCAGCTCACCATGGGCAGGGATGCTTGGAAACACCATATATTTT. Translating it yields CASSPWAGMLGNTIYF.

The count of this clone is one. J is TRBJ1-1 and V is TRBV29-1; D is possibly TRBD1 (5 bases). Trimming shortened V by 3 bases and J by 2 bases, and 19 bases separated the two germline ends. The CDR3 loop spans 16 amino acids. CDR1 is SQVTM and CDR2 is ANQGSEA in the germline V gene. The CDR3 DNA reads as TGCAGCGTTGAGCGGACGGGAGACAGCTTAAACACTGAAGCTTTCTTT. It codes for CSVERTGDSLNTEAFF.

V usage is TRBV7-9 and J usage is TRBJ2-5; 7 nucleotides agree with TRBD2. The CDR3 contains 12 residues. Germline trimming cut 5 bases from V and 13 bases from J; bases unmatched to any gene: 10. Per germline, CDR1 SEHNR and CDR2 FQNEAQ (reference sequence). The CDR3 reads CASSVWGGSPYF. CDR3 bases: TGTGCCAGCAGCGTCTGGGGGGGTTCCCCGTACTTC.

This clone was observed a handful of times. The rearrangement uses TRBV7-3 and TRBJ1-2, with 9 positions matching TRBD1. V trimming: 5 bases; J trimming: 4 bases; junction bases outside the gene matches: 8. The CDR3 is made up of 15 amino acids. Germline values: CDR1 SGHTA, CDR2 FQGTGA. The CDR3 DNA sequence: TGTGCCAGCAGCCTGGGCGGACAGGGGAGCTATGGCTACACCTTC. This gives the protein CASSLGGQGSYGYTF.

The genes are TRBV11-2 and TRBJ1-3; no clear D. Between the trimmed V and J ends, which lost 5 bases and 5 bases, there was a span of 22 bases. This CDR3 contains 17 residues. Per germline, CDR1 SGHAT and CDR2 FQNNGV. CDR3 nucleotides: TGTGCCAGCAGCGAACCCAAAGCGGGGTTAAGGAGAAACACCATATATTTT. Translation gives CASSEPKAGLRRNTIYF.

V is TRBV6-4 and J is TRBJ1-4, with a possible D match to TRBD1 (5 bases). Germline lookup yields CDR1 MRHNA and CDR2 SNTAGT. CDR3 length: 14 residues. Trimming cost V 7 bases and J 5 bases, with 14 bases left between them. The CDR3 nucleotides read TGTGCCAGCAACTCGGGAGGGACCAATGAAAAACTGTTTTTT. Its translation: CASNSGGTNEKLFF.

This clone was observed a single time. The chain links TRBV27 to TRBJ2-1, with 9 nucleotides matching TRBD2. Germline values: CDR1 MNHEY, CDR2 SMNVEV (reference sequence). The CDR3 loop spans 18 amino acids. V shed 0 bases, J shed 0 bases, and the junction held 6 bases outside the gene matches. The CDR3 sequence: CASSLSASGVSSYNEQFF. Written as DNA, the CDR3 is TGTGCCAGCAGTTTATCTGCTAGCGGGGTAAGCTCCTACAATGAGCAGTTCTTC.

The chain employs TRBV9 and TRBJ1-1, with 8 bases identical to TRBD1. The V gene's germline CDR1 is SGDLS and CDR2 YYNGEE. The CDR3 runs to 15 residues. With V trimmed by 4 bases and J by 1 base, 6 bases remained unmatched. The CDR3 here is CASSSAGTGNTEAFF. CDR3 bases: TGTGCCAGCAGCTCCGCCGGGACAGGGAACACTGAAGCTTTCTTT.

The rearrangement uses TRBV12-5 and TRBJ2-7; a possible D gene is TRBD2 (6 bases). Germline assignment: CDR1 LGHNT and CDR2 FRNRAP. V dropped 1 base and J dropped 6 bases, with 16 bases sitting between them. The CDR3 is made up of 15 amino acids. CDR3 sequence reads: CASGLEGRGTGEQYF. In DNA, the CDR3 is TGTGCTAGTGGTTTGGAGGGGCGGGGTACGGGCGAGCAGTACTTC.

This clone was detected only once. The chain employs TRBV2 and TRBJ2-7, with D perhaps TRBD1 (6 bases). Germline V gene lookup returns CDR1 SNHLY and CDR2 FYNNEI. Trimming shortened V by 1 base and J by 3 bases, and 10 bases separated the two germline ends. There are 14 residues in the CDR3. The CDR3: CASSEVGGRYEQYF. CDR3 bases: TGTGCCAGCAGTGAAGTAGGGGGTCGCTACGAGCAGTACTTC.